The clone carrying this TCR beta chain was counted only a few times. The sample is drawn from a study of blood T cell repertoires in COVID-19. The overall study: Acute and convalescent COVID-19 samples came from the United States, Italy and Spain.

The method was immunoSEQ multiplex PCR; TCRdb's version includes in-frame clones alone and lacks a portion of them. The table lists around 50,000 clones, roughly 82% of them singletons, with around a fifth in the top ten. The germline V gene has CDR1 LGHDT and CDR2 YNNKEL (reference sequence). The ends lost 4 bases at V and 1 base at J; junction bases unmatched: 6. There are 16 residues in the CDR3. This chain links TRBV3-1 (or the pseudogene TRBV3-2) with TRBJ2-3, with 9 positions matching TRBD1. The clonotype was recovered from a woman aged 60-70 years with acute or convalescent COVID-19. The sequenced sample consisted of peripheral blood. The CDR3, as DNA: TGTGCCAGCAGCCTCTCAGGGGACAGGGGCACAGATACGCAGTATTTT. Translation: CASSLSGDRGTDTQYF.